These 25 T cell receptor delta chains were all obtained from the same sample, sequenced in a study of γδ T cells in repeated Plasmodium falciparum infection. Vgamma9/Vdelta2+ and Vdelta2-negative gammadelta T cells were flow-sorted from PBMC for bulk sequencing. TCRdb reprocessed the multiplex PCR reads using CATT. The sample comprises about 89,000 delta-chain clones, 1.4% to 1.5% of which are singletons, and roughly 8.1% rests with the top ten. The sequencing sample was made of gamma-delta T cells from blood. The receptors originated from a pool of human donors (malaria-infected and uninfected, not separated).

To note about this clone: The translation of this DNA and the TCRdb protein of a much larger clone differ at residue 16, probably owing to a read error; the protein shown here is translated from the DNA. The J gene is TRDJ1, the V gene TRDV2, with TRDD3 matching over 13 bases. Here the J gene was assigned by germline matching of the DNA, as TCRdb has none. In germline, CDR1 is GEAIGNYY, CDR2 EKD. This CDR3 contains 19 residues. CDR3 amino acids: CACDTKLGDTPPYTDRLIF. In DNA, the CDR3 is TGTGCCTGTGACACCAAACTGGGGGATACGCCCCCTTACACCGATAGACTCATCTTT.

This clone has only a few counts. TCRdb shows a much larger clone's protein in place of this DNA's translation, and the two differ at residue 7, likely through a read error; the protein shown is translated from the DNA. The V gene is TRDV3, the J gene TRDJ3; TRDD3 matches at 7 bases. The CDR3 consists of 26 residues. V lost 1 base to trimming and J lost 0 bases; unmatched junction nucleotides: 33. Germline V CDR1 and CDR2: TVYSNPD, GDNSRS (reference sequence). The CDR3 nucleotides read TGTGCCTTTAATGATCTATCCCTCTTCGAGACTACTGATGTGGGGGACAGCTCCTGGGACACCCGACAGATGTTTTTC. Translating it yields CAFNDLSLFETTDVGDSSWDTRQMFF.

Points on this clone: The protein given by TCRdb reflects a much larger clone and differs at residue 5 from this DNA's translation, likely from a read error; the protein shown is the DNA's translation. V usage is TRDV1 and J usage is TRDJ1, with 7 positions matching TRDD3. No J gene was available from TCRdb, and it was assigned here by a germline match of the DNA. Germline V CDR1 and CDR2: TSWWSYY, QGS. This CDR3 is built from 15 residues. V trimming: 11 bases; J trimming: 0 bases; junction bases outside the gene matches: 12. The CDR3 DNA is TGTGCTTACTCGCAGGGATACTTGTACACCGATAAACTCATCTTT. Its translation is CAYSQGYLYTDKLIF.

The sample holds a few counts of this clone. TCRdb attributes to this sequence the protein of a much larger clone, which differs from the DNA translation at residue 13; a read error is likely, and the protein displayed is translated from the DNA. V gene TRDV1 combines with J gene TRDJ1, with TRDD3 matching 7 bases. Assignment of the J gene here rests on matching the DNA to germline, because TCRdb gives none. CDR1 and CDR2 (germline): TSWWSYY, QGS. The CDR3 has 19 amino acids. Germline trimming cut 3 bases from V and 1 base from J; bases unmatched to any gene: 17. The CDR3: CALGDSHRSGYVCTDKLIF. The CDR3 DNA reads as TGTGCTCTTGGGGACTCCCATCGAAGTGGATACGTATGCACCGATAAACTCATCTTT.

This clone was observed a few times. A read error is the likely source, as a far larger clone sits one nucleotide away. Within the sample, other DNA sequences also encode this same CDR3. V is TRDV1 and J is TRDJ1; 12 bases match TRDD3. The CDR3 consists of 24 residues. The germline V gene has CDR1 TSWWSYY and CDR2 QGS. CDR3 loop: CALGDRAPPLYWGIQNLAADKLIF. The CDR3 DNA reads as TGTGCTCTTGGAGATCGGGCGCCTCCCTTGTACTGGGGGATACAAAATTTAGCAGCCGATAAACTCATATTT.

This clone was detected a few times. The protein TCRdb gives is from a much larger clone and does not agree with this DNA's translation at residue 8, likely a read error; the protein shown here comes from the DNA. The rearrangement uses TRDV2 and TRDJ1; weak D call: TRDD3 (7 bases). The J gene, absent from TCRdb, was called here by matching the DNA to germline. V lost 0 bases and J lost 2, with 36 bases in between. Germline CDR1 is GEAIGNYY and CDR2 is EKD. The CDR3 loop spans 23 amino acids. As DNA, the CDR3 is TGTGCCTGTGACACCATTGACGCTTCCTGGAAGACTGGGGATGTTACGGCGACCGATAAACTCATCTTT. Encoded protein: CACDTIDASWKTGDVTATDKLIF.

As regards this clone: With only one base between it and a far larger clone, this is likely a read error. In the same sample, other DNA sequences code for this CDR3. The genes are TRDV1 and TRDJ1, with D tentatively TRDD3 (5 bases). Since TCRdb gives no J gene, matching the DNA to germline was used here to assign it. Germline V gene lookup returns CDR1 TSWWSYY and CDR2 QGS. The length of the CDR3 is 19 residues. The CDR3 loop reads CALGELWRKAGPYTDKLIF. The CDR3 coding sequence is TGCGCTCTTGGGGAACTATGGAGGAAGGCCGGACCGTACACCGATAAACTCATCTTT.

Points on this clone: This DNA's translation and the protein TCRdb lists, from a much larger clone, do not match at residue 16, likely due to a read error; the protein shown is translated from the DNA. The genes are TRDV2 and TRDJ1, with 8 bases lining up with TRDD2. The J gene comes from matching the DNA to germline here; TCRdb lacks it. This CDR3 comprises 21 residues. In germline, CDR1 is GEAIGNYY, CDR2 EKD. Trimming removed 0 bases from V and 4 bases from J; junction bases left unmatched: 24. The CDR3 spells CACDTARTSYHRYYYIDKLIF. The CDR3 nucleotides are TGTGCCTGTGACACCGCGCGGACTTCCTACCATAGGTACTACTACATCGATAAACTCATCTTT.

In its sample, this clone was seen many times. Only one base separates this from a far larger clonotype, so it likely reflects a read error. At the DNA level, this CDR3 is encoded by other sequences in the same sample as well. The CDR3 DNA is TGTGCCCTTGTAAACATCCAGGGGAACACCGATAAACTCATCTTT. Its protein is CALVNIQGNTDKLIF. The chain uses TRDV1 and TRDJ1; possibly TRDD3 for D (5 bases). Germline V gene sequence: CDR1 TSWWSYY, CDR2 QGS. This CDR3 has 15 amino acids.

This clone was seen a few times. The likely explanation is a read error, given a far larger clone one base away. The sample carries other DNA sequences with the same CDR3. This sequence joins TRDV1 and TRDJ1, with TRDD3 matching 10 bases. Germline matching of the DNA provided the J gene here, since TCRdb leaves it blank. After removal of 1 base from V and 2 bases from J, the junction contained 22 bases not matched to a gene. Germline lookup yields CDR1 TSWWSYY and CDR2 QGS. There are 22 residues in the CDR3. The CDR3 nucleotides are TGTGCTCTTGGGGAACCTACGGGGATTACCGGGGGATACGCAGCGGGGACCGATAAACTCATCTTT. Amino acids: CALGEPTGITGGYAAGTDKLIF.

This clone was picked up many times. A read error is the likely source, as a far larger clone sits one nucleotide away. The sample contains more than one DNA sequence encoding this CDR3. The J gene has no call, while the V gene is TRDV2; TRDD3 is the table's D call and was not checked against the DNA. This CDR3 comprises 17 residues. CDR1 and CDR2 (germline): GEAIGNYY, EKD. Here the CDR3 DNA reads TGTGCCTGTGACACCGTAGGGGGATACGCGGATCCCGATAAACTCATCTTC. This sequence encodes CACDTVGGYADPDKLIF.

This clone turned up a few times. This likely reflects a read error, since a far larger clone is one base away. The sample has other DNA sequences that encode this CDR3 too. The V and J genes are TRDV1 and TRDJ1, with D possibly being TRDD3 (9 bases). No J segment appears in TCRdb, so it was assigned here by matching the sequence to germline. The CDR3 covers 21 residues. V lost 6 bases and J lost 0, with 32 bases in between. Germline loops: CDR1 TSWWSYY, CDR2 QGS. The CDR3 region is CALGGAFLSRTGGKYTDKLIF. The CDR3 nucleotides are TGTGCTCTTGGAGGGGCCTTCCTAAGCCGTACTGGGGGAAAGTACACCGATAAACTCATCTTT.

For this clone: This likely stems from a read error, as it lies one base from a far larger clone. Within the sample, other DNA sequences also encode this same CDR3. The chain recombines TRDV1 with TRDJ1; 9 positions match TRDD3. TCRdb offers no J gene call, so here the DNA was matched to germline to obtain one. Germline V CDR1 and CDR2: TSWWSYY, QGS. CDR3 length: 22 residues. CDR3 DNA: TGTGCTCTCGGGGAATCCGCAAACTTGCGCGGGGGATACCTACGGTACACCGATAAACTCATCTTT. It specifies CALGESANLRGGYLRYTDKLIF.

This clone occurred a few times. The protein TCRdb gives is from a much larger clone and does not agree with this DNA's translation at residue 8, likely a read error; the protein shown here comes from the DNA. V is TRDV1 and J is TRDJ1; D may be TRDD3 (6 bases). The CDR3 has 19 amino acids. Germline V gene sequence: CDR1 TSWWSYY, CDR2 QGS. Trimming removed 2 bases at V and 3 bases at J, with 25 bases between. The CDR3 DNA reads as TGTGCTCTTGGGGAAGGACGAGCCCTAGATGTACTGGGCTCCGATAAACTCATCTTT. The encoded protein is CALGEGRALDVLGSDKLIF.

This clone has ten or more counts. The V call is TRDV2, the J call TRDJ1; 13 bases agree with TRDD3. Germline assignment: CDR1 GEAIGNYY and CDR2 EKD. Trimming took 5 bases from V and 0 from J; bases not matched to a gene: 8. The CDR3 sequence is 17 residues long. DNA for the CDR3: TGTGCCTGTGCGCTACTGGGGGATACGTCGTACACCGATAAACTCATCTTT. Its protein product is CACALLGDTSYTDKLIF.

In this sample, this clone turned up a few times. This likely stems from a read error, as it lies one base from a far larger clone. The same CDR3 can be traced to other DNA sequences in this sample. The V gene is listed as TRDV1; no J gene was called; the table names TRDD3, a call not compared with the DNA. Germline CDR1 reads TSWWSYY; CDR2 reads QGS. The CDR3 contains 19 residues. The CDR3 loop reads CALGELGPTSSGIEPQLFF. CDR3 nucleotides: TGTGCTCTTGGGGAACTGGGTCCGACCTCCTCGGGGATCGAACCACAGCTCTTCTTT.

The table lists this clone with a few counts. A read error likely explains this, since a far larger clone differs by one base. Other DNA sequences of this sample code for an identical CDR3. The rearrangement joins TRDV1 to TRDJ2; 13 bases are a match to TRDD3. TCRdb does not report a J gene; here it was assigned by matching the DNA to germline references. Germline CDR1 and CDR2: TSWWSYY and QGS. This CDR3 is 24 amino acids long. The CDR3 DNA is TGTGCACTTGGGGAATCGATAACCTTCCCACCTTTTACTGGGGGATACGCGGGAGCAGCACAACTCTTCTTT. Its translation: CALGESITFPPFTGGYAGAAQLFF.

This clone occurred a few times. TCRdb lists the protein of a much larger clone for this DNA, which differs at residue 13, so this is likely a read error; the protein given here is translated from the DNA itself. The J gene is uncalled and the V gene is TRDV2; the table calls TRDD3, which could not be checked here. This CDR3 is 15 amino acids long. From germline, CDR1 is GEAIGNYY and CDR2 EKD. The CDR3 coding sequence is TGTGCCTGTGACACCGTCGGGATGGAGTATGCTAAACCCATCTTT. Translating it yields CACDTVGMEYAKPIF.

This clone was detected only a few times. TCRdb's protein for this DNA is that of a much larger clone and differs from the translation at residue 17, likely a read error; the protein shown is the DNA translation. Here the CDR3 DNA reads TGTGCTCTTGGGGAACTTGGGGATGCGTACTGGGGGATTGGAACCGATAGACTCATCTTT. This gives the protein CALGELGDAYWGIGTDRLIF. The chain recombines TRDV1 with TRDJ1; 10 nucleotides agree with TRDD3. The J gene is not listed in TCRdb, so it was assigned here from a DNA match to germline. Germline-derived CDR1 and CDR2 are TSWWSYY and QGS. The CDR3 loop spans 20 amino acids.

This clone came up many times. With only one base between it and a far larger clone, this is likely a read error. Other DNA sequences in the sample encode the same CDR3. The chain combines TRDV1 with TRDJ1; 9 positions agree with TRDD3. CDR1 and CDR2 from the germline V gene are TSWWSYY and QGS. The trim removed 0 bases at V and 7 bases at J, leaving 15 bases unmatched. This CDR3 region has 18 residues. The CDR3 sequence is CALGELSYWGTPYSKLIF. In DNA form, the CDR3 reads TGTGCTCTTGGGGAACTATCCTACTGGGGGACCCCCTATAGTAAACTCATCTTT.

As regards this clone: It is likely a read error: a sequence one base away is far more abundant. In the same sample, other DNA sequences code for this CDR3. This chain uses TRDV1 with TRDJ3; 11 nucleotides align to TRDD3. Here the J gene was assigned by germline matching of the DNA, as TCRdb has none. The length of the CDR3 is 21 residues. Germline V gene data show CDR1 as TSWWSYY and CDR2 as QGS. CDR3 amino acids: CALGELPTGWGIRWDTRQMFF. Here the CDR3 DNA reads TGCGCTCTTGGGGAACTACCTACAGGGTGGGGGATACGATGGGACACCCGACAGATGTTTTTC.

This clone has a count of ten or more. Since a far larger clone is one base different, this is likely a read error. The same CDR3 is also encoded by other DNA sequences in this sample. The CDR3 sequence: CACDRVGIPPYTDKLIF. CDR3 nucleotide sequence: TGTGCCTGTGACAGAGTCGGGATACCCCCCTACACCGATAAGCTCATCTTT. The J gene is TRDJ1, the V gene TRDV2; TRDD3 agrees at 7 bases. CDR1 is GEAIGNYY, CDR2 EKD, per germline. This CDR3 region has 17 residues.

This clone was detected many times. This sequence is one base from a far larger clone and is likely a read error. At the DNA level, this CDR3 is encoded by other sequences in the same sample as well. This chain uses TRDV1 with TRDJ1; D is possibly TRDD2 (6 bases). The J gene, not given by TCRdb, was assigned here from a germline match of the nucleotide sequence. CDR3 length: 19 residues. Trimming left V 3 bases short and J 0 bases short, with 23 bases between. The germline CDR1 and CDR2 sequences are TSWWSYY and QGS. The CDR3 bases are TGTGCTCTTGGGGAGCTATTGTTCCTAAACTCCTGTTACACCGATAAACTCATCTTT. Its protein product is CALGELLFLNSCYTDKLIF.

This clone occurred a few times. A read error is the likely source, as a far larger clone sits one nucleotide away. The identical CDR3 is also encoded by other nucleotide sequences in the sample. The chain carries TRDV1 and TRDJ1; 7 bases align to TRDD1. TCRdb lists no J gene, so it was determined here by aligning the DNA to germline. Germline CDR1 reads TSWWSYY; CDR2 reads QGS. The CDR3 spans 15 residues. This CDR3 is CALGEIARPTDKLIF. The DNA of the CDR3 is TGCGCTCTTGGGGAAATAGCGAGGCCCACCGATAAACTCATCTTT.

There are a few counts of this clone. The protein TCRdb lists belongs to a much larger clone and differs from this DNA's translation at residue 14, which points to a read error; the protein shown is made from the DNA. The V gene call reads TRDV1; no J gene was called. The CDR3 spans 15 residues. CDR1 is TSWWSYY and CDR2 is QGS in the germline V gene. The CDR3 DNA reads TGTGCTCTTGGCCCTACTTTGATGTACACCGATAAACTCACCTTT. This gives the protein CALGPTLMYTDKLTF.